This T cell receptor beta chain was recovered during a study of blood T cell repertoires in COVID-19. Study summary: Samples of COVID-19 (acute and convalescent) were obtained from the United States, Italy and Spain. T cells, B-cell-depleted T cells, or PBMCs supplied cDNA or gDNA.

Per the authors' pipeline: Amplified reference gene primers provided the basis for estimating nucleated cell counts. The data were produced by immunoSEQ multiplex PCR, yet TCRdb's version contains in-frame clones alone and is incomplete. That table is the source of V, J and clone size, and D and trimming were worked out from the DNA. The sample shows about 180,000 clones, nearly 90% of them seen only once. This CDR3 is 15 amino acids long. Germline assignment: CDR1 SGDLS and CDR2 YYNGEE. J lost 5 bases, V lost 4 bases, and 7 bases had no gene match. The sequenced sample consisted of peripheral blood. The clonotype comes from a man aged 18 to 29 who had recovered from COVID-19. This chain links TRBV9 with TRBJ2-1; 9 bases fit TRBD2. This CDR3 is CASSPLAGVNNEQFF. CDR3 sequence (DNA): TGTGCCAGCAGCCCATTAGCGGGAGTCAACAATGAGCAGTTCTTC.